This T cell receptor (beta chain) was documented in a study of T cell repertoires in cytomegalovirus infection (dated by TCRdb to the late 2010s). Some background on the complete study: Recently identified HLA-C-restricted CMV epitopes, whose presentation resists viral immunomodulation, were targeted by peptide stimulations together with well-studied HLA-B-restricted epitopes. Because public TCR beta signatures pointed to carriage of CMV infection together with the matching HLA type, the HLA type of each donor mattered for the analysis. Overall study results and their limits: The ex vivo response was dominated by HLA-C-restricted CMV-specific TCR beta clonotypes, and the single most frequent clonotype in two of eight donors was supplied by these HLA-C-restricted clonotypes. Cumulative frequency of public TCR beta family members discriminated carriers of CMV infection plus the relevant HLA type in this cohort and an independent approximately 350-donor cohort.

Per the germline V gene (reference sequence), LNHNV is the CDR1 and YYDKDF is the CDR2. There are 15 amino acids in the CDR3, from cysteine to phenylalanine inclusive. Solely the CDR3 DNA is kept, with 45 bases framed from the first base. Deletion took 1 base off V and 2 bases off J, with a span of 9 bases between the germline ends. Interpreted using the paper, the treatment or condition label stands for: in vitro stimulation with specific CMV peptide epitopes to enrich CMV-specific T cells. This clonotype appeared a few times. What antigen it recognizes has not been identified. One base away there is no much larger clone; base qualities are not given. The sequencer was an Illumina HiSeq 1500. Clones were called with MiXCR by TCRdb after fastp trimmed the public reads at Q25, and only in-frame beta chains were retained. Each CDR3 protein appears once, grouped with its most common genes and DNA. A total of roughly 990,000 distinct CDR3 sequences appear in this sample, roughly 31% of them only once. Of the sample, around 15% falls within the top ten clones.

This sequence originates from a human donor in good health (CMV status not recorded). Some clones in this sample may be carry-over from other donors' samples. This specimen consisted of cultured CD8+ T cells from PBMCs, obtained from culture after CMV antigen stimulation. This receptor chain uses TRBV15 and TRBJ1-5, with the D gene uncertain. The CDR3 region reads CATSRGFSGNQPQHF. The DNA reads TGTGCCACCAGCAGAGGATTTAGTGGCAATCAGCCCCAGCATTTT.